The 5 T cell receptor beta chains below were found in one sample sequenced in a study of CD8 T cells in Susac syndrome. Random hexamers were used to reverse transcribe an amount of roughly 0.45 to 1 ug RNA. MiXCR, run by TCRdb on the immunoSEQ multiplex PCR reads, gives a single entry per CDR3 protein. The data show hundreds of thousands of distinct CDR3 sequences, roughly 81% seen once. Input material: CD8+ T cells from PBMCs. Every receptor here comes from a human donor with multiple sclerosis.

The CDR3 coding sequence is TGTGCCAGCAGCTCACGACTAGCGGGAGGAGAAGATACGCAGTATTTT. Translating gives CASSSRLAGGEDTQYF. The chain has TRBV7-8 and TRBJ2-3; 13 nucleotides line up with TRBD2. V was pared by 4 bases and J by 5 bases, with 6 bases of the junction left unmatched. The CDR3 is 16 amino acids. Germline V gives CDR1 SGHVS, CDR2 FQNEAQ.

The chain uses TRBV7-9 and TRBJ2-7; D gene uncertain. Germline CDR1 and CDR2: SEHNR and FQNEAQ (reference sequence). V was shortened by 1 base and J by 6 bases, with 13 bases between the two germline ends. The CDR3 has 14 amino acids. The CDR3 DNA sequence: TGTGCCAGCAGCTTAGATTCTGCGGTTTTCGAGCAGTACTTC. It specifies CASSLDSAVFEQYF.

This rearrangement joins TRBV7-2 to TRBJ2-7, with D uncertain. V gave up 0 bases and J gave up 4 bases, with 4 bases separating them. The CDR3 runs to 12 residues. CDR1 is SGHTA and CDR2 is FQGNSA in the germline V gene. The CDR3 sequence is CASSLARYEQYF. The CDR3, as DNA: TGTGCCAGCAGCTTAGCCAGGTACGAGCAGTACTTC.

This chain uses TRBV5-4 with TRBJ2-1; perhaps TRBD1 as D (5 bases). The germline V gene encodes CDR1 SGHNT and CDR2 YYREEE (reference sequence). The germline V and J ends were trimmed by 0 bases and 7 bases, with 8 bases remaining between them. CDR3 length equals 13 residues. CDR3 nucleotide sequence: TGTGCCAGCAGCTTGGGACAGAAAAATGAGCAGTTCTTC. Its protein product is CASSLGQKNEQFF.

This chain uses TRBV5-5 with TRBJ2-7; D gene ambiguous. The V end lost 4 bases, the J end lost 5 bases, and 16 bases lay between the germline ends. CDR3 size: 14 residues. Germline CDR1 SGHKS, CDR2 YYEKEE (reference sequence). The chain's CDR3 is CASSPVTARHEQYF. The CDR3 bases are TGTGCCAGCAGCCCCGTTACTGCGCGGCACGAGCAGTACTTC.